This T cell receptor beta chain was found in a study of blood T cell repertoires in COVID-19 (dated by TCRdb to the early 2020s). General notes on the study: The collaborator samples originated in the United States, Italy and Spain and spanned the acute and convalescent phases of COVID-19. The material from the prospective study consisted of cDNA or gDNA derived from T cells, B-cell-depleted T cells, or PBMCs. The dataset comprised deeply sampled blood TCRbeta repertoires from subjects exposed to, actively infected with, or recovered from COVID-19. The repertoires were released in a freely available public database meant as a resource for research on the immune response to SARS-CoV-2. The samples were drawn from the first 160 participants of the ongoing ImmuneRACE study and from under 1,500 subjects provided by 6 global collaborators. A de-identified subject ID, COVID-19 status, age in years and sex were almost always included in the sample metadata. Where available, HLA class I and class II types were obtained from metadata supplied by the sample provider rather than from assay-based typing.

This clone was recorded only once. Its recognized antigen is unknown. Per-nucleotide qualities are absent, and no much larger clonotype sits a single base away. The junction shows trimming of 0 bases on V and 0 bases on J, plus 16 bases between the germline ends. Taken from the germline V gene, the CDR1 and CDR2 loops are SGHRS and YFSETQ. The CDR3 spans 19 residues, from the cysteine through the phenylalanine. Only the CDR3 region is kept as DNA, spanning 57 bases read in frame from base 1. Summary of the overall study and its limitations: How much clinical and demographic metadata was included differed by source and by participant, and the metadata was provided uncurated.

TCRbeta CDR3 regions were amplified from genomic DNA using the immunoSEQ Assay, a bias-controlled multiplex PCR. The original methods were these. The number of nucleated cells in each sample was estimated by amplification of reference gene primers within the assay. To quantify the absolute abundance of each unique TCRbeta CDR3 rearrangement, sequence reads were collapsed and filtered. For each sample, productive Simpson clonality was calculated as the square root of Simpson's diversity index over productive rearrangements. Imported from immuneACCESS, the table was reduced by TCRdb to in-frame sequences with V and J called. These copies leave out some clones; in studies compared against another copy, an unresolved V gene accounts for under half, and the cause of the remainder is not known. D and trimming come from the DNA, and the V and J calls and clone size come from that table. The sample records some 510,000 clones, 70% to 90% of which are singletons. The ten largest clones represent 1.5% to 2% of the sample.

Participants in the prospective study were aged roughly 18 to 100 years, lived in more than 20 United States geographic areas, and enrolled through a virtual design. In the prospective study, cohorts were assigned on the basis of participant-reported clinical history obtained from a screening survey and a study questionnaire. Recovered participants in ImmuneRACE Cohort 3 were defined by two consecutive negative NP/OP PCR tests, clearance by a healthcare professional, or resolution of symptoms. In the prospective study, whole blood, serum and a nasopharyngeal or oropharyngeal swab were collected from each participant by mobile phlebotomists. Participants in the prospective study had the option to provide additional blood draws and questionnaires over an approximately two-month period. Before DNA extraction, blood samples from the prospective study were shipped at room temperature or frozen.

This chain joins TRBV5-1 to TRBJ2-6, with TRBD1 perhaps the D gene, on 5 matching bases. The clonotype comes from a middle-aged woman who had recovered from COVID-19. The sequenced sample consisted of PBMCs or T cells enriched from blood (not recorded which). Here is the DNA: TGCGCCAGCAGCTTGGCCCGCCCAGGGAAGAGCTCTGGGGCCAACGTCCTGACTTTC. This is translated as CASSLARPGKSSGANVLTF. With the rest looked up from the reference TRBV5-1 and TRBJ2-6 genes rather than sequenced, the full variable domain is KAGVTQTPRYLIKTRGQQVTLSCSPISGHRSVSWYQQTPGQGLQFLFEYFSETQRNKGNFPGRFSGRQFSNSRSEMNVSTLELGDSALYLCASSLARPGKSSGANVLTFGAGSRLTVL.